The table lists the clone carrying this T cell receptor beta chain with a few counts. TCRdb's table, derived via immunoSEQ multiplex PCR, lists solely in-frame clones and lacks some. The table records fewer than 4,500 clones, around 32% of them present only once. These data originate in a study of graft-versus-host responses after intestinal transplantation. Turning to the study itself: Among the recipients, all got anti-thymocyte globulin induction and then tacrolimus and steroids for two to four years.

This CDR3 contains 14 residues. Per germline, CDR1 MNHEY and CDR2 SVGAGI. V lost 0 bases and J 2 bases, leaving 8 bases between the germline ends. V usage is TRBV6-5 and J usage is TRBJ2-7, with D hard to call. The clonotype originates from a human patient who was an organ donor for intestinal transplantation. The source material was alloreactive CD4+ T cells from a mixed lymphocyte reaction culture, sampled before transplantation. Stated subset: CFSE-low proliferating T cells sorted from approximately six-day pre-transplant mixed lymphocyte reaction (GvH or HvG direction). CDR3 sequence: CASSYSPAAYEQYF. The CDR3 nucleotides read TGTGCCAGCAGTTACTCGCCAGCCGCCTACGAGCAGTACTTC.